These 24 T cell receptor beta chains were sequenced from one sample in a study of blood T cell repertoires in COVID-19. The assay was immunoSEQ multiplex PCR, and TCRdb's table has in-frame clones only and misses some. The sample includes roughly 260,000 clones, roughly nine tenths of them seen just once. Material: peripheral blood. The receptor set was obtained from a woman aged 45-65 years who had recovered from COVID-19.

This clone appeared a few times. The CDR3 region is CASSNSGGAYEQYF. The CDR3 DNA reads as TGTGCCAGCAGCAATAGCGGGGGGGCATACGAGCAGTACTTC. The gene calls are TRBV7-2 and TRBJ2-7; TRBD2 matches at 11 bases. The CDR3 runs 14 residues. Germline V CDR1 and CDR2: SGHTA, FQGNSA. Trimming at V came to 5 bases and at J to 4 bases, leaving 4 bases not matched to a gene.

The chain combines TRBV2 with TRBJ1-1, with TRBD1 as a possible D gene (6 bases). Germline-derived CDR1 and CDR2 are SNHLY and FYNNEI. The CDR3 has 15 residues. Trimming left V 9 bases short and J 6 bases short, with 23 bases between. This CDR3 is CASATQGRVVPEAFF. Written as DNA, the CDR3 is TGTGCCAGTGCTACGCAGGGGCGTGTAGTTCCTGAAGCTTTCTTT. The full variable domain, completed using reference TRBV2 and TRBJ1-1, is EPEVTQTPSHQVTQMGQEVILRCVPISNHLYFYWYRQILGQKVEFLVSFYNNEISEKSEIFDDQFSVERPDGSNFTLKIRSTKLEDSAMYFCASATQGRVVPEAFFGQGTRLTVV.

The count of this clone is one. The gene calls are TRBV19 and TRBJ1-1; 8 positions match TRBD1. Trimming removed 7 bases from V and 0 bases from J; junction bases left unmatched: 4. The CDR3 has 14 amino acids. The V gene's germline CDR1 is LNHDA and CDR2 SQIVND (reference sequence). The CDR3 DNA follows: TGTGCCAGTACCAGGACAGGGCTGAACACTGAAGCTTTCTTT. This sequence encodes CASTRTGLNTEAFF.

The chain links TRBV18 to TRBJ1-4; D unresolved. Germline CDR1 and CDR2: KGHSH and LQKENI. V was pared by 3 bases and J by 7 bases, with 15 bases between. This CDR3 has 15 residues. CDR3 nucleotide sequence: TGTGCCAGCTCACCCCGGCAGGCGTCCGGTGAAAAACTGTTTTTT. Residues: CASSPRQASGEKLFF.

The count of this clone is one. The rearrangement links TRBV5-5 to TRBJ2-7, with D perhaps TRBD2 (5 bases). This CDR3 comprises 13 residues. The V end was cut by 3 bases, the J end by 3 bases, with 10 bases between. From germline, CDR1 is SGHKS and CDR2 YYEKEE (reference sequence). The CDR3 is CASSWGVIYEQYF. For the CDR3, the DNA is TGTGCCAGCAGCTGGGGAGTGATCTACGAGCAGTACTTC.

V and J are TRBV10-3 and TRBJ2-2; TRBD1 aligns across 10 bases. CDR3 size: 17 residues. Germline-derived CDR1 and CDR2 are ENHRY and SYGVKD. V trimming: 5 bases; J trimming: 4 bases; junction bases outside the gene matches: 10. The CDR3 loop reads CAISHPNRTGGTGELFF. CDR3 sequence (DNA): TGTGCCATCAGTCACCCAAATCGGACAGGGGGCACCGGGGAGCTGTTTTTT.

V is TRBV5-1 and J is TRBJ2-7; 9 bases fit TRBD2. The trim removed 1 base at V and 2 bases at J, leaving 4 bases unmatched. This CDR3 region has 15 residues. Germline CDR1 and CDR2: SGHRS and YFSETQ. This chain's CDR3 is CASSLKSSGAYEQYF. The CDR3 nucleotides are TGCGCCAGCAGCTTGAAGTCTAGCGGGGCCTACGAGCAGTACTTC.

The V call is TRBV12-5, the J call TRBJ1-1; D is perhaps TRBD1 (6 bases). The CDR3 extends over 14 amino acids. The germline V gene encodes CDR1 LGHNT and CDR2 FRNRAP. Trimming cost V 5 bases and J 1 base, with 11 bases left between them. CDR3 in DNA: TGTGCTAGTGGTAAGGGGGGGGAGAACACTGAAGCTTTCTTT. Its protein is CASGKGGENTEAFF.

In its sample, this clone was seen once. This chain uses TRBV30 with TRBJ1-3; TRBD1 aligns across 8 bases. This CDR3 region has 15 residues. The germline V gene encodes CDR1 GTSNPN and CDR2 SVGIG (reference sequence). V dropped 0 bases and J dropped 6; count of bases not matched to a gene: 7. The CDR3 protein is CAWSVLQGAANTIYF. The CDR3 nucleotides are TGTGCCTGGAGTGTGCTGCAGGGGGCCGCAAACACCATATATTTT.

This rearrangement joins TRBV10-1 to TRBJ1-1; 7 nucleotides line up with TRBD1. The junction had 13 bases not matched to a gene; V was cut back by 0 bases and J by 3 bases. CDR3 length: 18 residues. Germline CDR1 WNHNN, CDR2 SYGVQD (reference sequence). CDR3 DNA sequence: TGCGCCAGCAGTGAGTCGAAGAACAGGGGAGGTTTCGACACTGAAGCTTTCTTT. This encodes CASSESKNRGGFDTEAFF.

This chain uses TRBV7-8 with TRBJ2-7; a weak D match, TRBD2 (6 bases). The V end lost 2 bases, the J end lost 5 bases, and 16 bases lay between the germline ends. Germline assignment: CDR1 SGHVS and CDR2 FQNEAQ. The CDR3 runs 15 residues. The CDR3 region has the DNA TGTGCCAGCAGCTTACGCGGGATTCTATCCCACGAGCAGTACTTC. It is translated as CASSLRGILSHEQYF. Filled out from reference TRBV7-8 and TRBJ2-7, the complete variable domain reads GAGVSQSPRYKVAKRGQDVALRCDPISGHVSLFWYQQALGQGPEFLTYFQNEAQLDKSGLPSDRFFAERPEGSVSTLKIQRTQQEDSAVYLCASSLRGILSHEQYFGPGTRLTVT.

The J gene is TRBJ1-5, the V gene TRBV6-5, with 8 bases fitting TRBD1. Germline lookup yields CDR1 MNHEY and CDR2 SVGAGI. The CDR3 is 16 residues long. The V and J ends lost 4 bases and 3 bases, in that order; junction bases with no gene match: 8. The CDR3 coding sequence is TGTGCCAGCAGTTCTATAACGACAGGGGACAATCAGCCCCAGCATTTT. Translated: CASSSITTGDNQPQHF.

In DNA, the CDR3 is TGCGCCAGCAGGGAGGTCGGGGAGCTGTTTTTT. It is translated as CASREVGELFF. The rearrangement links TRBV5-1 to TRBJ2-2; D might be TRBD2 (5 bases). V was shortened by 5 bases and J by 7 bases, with 6 bases between the two germline ends. Germline V lookup: CDR1 SGHRS, CDR2 YFSETQ. The CDR3 totals 11 residues. The entire variable domain, with the rest obtained from reference TRBV5-1 and TRBJ2-2, is as follows: KAGVTQTPRYLIKTRGQQVTLSCSPISGHRSVSWYQQTPGQGLQFLFEYFSETQRNKGNFPGRFSGRQFSNSRSEMNVSTLELGDSALYLCASREVGELFFGEGSRLTVL.

This clone was recorded only once. The chain recombines TRBV7-2 with TRBJ2-5; maybe TRBD2 (5 bases). V shed 5 bases and J shed 5 bases, with 12 bases lying between them. The CDR3 runs to 13 residues. The germline gives CDR1 SGHTA, CDR2 FQGNSA. CDR3 coding DNA: TGTGCCAGCAGCACGGATAGGAGGGAGACCCAGTACTTC. Amino acids: CASSTDRRETQYF.

This chain connects TRBV27 to TRBJ2-2; D might be TRBD1 (6 bases). This CDR3 is built from 15 residues. The V end lost 5 bases, the J end lost 3 bases, and 13 bases lay between the germline ends. Per the germline V gene, CDR1 is MNHEY and CDR2 is SMNVEV (reference sequence). The CDR3 nucleotides read TGTGCCAGCAGTACCCACAACAGGGACACCGGGGAGCTGTTTTTT. Amino acids: CASSTHNRDTGELFF.

This clone was seen only once. The rearrangement links TRBV6-2 or TRBV6-3 to TRBJ2-1, with TRBD2 matching 14 bases. V shed 4 bases and J 1 base; nucleotides not matched to a gene: 9. The CDR3 is 19 amino acids. Per the germline V gene, CDR1 is MNHEY and CDR2 is SVGEGT. CDR3 coding DNA: TGTGCCAGCAGTTCCACGGGACTAGCGGGAGCCCGATCCTACAATGAGCAGTTCTTC. The encoded protein is CASSSTGLAGARSYNEQFF.

The table lists this clone with a few counts. A read error may produce the germline difference seen at one junction end. The rearrangement uses TRBV28 and TRBJ1-2, with a possible D match to TRBD1 (6 bases). This CDR3 is built from 12 residues. The V gene's germline CDR1 is MDHEN and CDR2 SYDVKM. The CDR3 DNA reads TGTGCCAGCAGTTTATCCAACAGGGAAGGGGCTTTC. Translation: CASSLSNREGAF.

The J gene is TRBJ2-2, the V gene TRBV9; the D gene is possibly TRBD2 (7 bases). V was pared by 0 bases and J by 7 bases, with 16 bases between. Germline loops: CDR1 SGDLS, CDR2 YYNGEE. The CDR3 totals 16 residues. CDR3 amino acids: CASSVGPRGAVGELFF. The CDR3 DNA reads TGTGCCAGCAGCGTAGGACCACGGGGGGCGGTCGGGGAGCTGTTTTTT.

V and J are TRBV6-5 and TRBJ1-2, with 8 bases fitting TRBD1. Germline loops: CDR1 MNHEY, CDR2 SVGAGI. This CDR3 spans 14 amino acids. J was trimmed by 10 bases and V by 1 base; bases with no gene match: 8. The CDR3 DNA follows: TGTGCCAGCAGTTACTGGGGACAGGCGATAAACTACACCTTC. This encodes CASSYWGQAINYTF.

This clone was found a few times. CDR3 sequence reads: CASSPYRDTQYF. DNA of the CDR3: TGTGCCAGCAGCCCCTACAGAGATACGCAGTATTTT. This chain joins TRBV12-3 or TRBV12-4 and TRBJ2-3; D not resolved. V lost 6 bases and J 5 bases, leaving 9 bases between the germline ends. This CDR3 is built from 12 residues.

V usage is TRBV27 and J usage is TRBJ1-2; TRBD1 aligns across 7 bases. This CDR3 has 17 amino acids. Germline V gene data show CDR1 as MNHEY and CDR2 as SMNVEV (reference sequence). J gave up 7 bases and V 4 bases, and 18 bases lay outside the gene matches. CDR3 residues: CASSYNYLGQGVGGYTF. Here the CDR3 DNA reads TGTGCCAGCAGTTATAATTATTTGGGGCAGGGGGTAGGTGGCTACACCTTC.

The V call is TRBV5-1, the J call TRBJ1-4; D not certain. The germline V gene has CDR1 SGHRS and CDR2 YFSETQ. With 0 bases removed from V and 0 bases from J, the gap between germline ends came to 9 bases. This CDR3 comprises 16 residues. CDR3 nucleotide sequence: TGCGCCAGCAGCTTGGACAGACCCACAACTAATGAAAAACTGTTTTTT. It codes for CASSLDRPTTNEKLFF.

CDR3: CASSSGLSLRDRIYGYTF. The CDR3 nucleotides read TGCGCCAGCAGCTCCGGTTTGAGTCTCCGGGACAGGATCTATGGCTACACCTTC. The rearrangement joins TRBV5-1 to TRBJ1-2, with 8 bases identical to TRBD1. The CDR3 consists of 18 residues. Germline loops: CDR1 SGHRS, CDR2 YFSETQ. V was clipped by 3 bases and J by 4 bases; unmatched bases: 17.

The V and J genes are TRBV27 and TRBJ1-5; D possibly corresponds to TRBD1 (6 bases). Germline CDR1 is MNHEY and CDR2 is SMNVEV (reference sequence). V lost 4 bases to trimming and J lost 4 bases, with 20 bases between them. CDR3 length: 17 residues. The CDR3 DNA follows: TGTGCCAGCAGTTCCGCGGGGGCTGGGAATAAAAATCAGCCCCAGCATTTT. Residues: CASSSAGAGNKNQPQHF.